Below, 17 T cell receptor beta chains from the same sample are listed, as sequenced in a study of blood T cell repertoires in COVID-19. Clones were read by immunoSEQ multiplex PCR, and TCRdb kept only the in-frame ones, dropping some. The data show fewer than 250,000 clones, roughly 91% seen once. The sequencing sample was made of PBMCs or T cells enriched from blood (not recorded which). Receptor source: a man aged 30 to 45 in a cohort exposed to, infected with or recovered from COVID-19 (not recorded which).

The chain uses TRBV7-2 and TRBJ2-1; weak D call: TRBD2 (6 bases). Deletions cut 8 bases from V and 0 bases from J, with 14 bases between. Germline lookup yields CDR1 SGHTA and CDR2 FQGNSA. The CDR3 consists of 15 residues. The CDR3 DNA sequence: TGTGCCAGCGGACCTGGGGGGATCTCCTACAATGAGCAGTTCTTC. This gives the protein CASGPGGISYNEQFF.

The rearrangement uses TRBV27 and TRBJ2-1; possibly TRBD1 for D (5 bases). The germline gives CDR1 MNHEY, CDR2 SMNVEV (reference sequence). The CDR3 is 14 amino acids. Trimming shortened V by 0 bases and J by 6 bases, and 9 bases separated the two germline ends. CDR3 in DNA: TGTGCCAGCAGTTTATCAGCAGGGTTCAATGAGCAGTTCTTC. It specifies CASSLSAGFNEQFF.

This clone was seen just once. The rearrangement uses TRBV27 and TRBJ2-7, with 9 nucleotides matching TRBD2. CDR3 length equals 14 residues. CDR1 and CDR2 (germline): MNHEY, SMNVEV (reference sequence). V shed 8 bases and J 2 bases; nucleotides not matched to a gene: 7. CDR3 nucleotide sequence: TGTGCCAGCTCGAGGACTAGCGCTCCCTACGAGCAGTACTTC. It translates to CASSRTSAPYEQYF.

The CDR3 DNA sequence: TGTGCCAGCGCGCCGGACAGTTCGCAGCACACTGAAGCTTTCTTT. The encoded protein is CASAPDSSQHTEAFF. The chain employs TRBV9 and TRBJ1-1; D is perhaps TRBD1 (6 bases). CDR1 is SGDLS and CDR2 is YYNGEE in the germline V gene. The CDR3 extends over 15 amino acids. Trimming left V 7 bases short and J 3 bases short, with 19 bases between.

DNA for the CDR3: TGTGCCAGCAGCCAAGGTGGGACAGGGAGAAATCAGCCCCAGCATTTT. Protein: CASSQGGTGRNQPQHF. The V gene is TRBV3-1 (or the pseudogene TRBV3-2), the J gene TRBJ1-5; 9 positions agree with TRBD1. The CDR3 length is 16 residues. The germline gives CDR1 LGHDT, CDR2 YNNKEL (reference sequence). The trim removed 1 base at V and 4 bases at J, leaving 5 bases unmatched.

CDR3 bases: TGTGCCAGCAGCTCCCGGACAGGGGACACTGAAGCTTTCTTT. It translates to CASSSRTGDTEAFF. This chain links TRBV7-9 with TRBJ1-1, with 9 bases fitting TRBD1. Per germline, CDR1 SEHNR and CDR2 FQNEAQ (reference sequence). The CDR3 is 14 amino acids. V was clipped by 4 bases and J by 3 bases; unmatched bases: 3.

V is TRBV24-1 and J is TRBJ2-7, with D possibly being TRBD1 (6 bases). Looked up from germline, CDR1 is KGHDR and CDR2 is SFDVKD. This CDR3 has 14 amino acids. Trimming cost V 5 bases and J 2 bases, with 12 bases left between them. The CDR3 is CATSAQGLPYEQYF. CDR3 coding DNA: TGTGCCACCAGTGCCCAGGGGCTCCCCTACGAGCAGTACTTC.

V gene TRBV7-2 combines with J gene TRBJ1-6; D remains ambiguous. The CDR3 length is 13 residues. CDR1 and CDR2 from the germline V gene are SGHTA and FQGNSA. The V and J ends lost 0 bases and 7 bases respectively, with 4 bases between them. The CDR3 here is CASSLAQNSPLHF. The CDR3 DNA follows: TGTGCCAGCAGCTTAGCCCAGAATTCACCCCTCCACTTT.

V gene TRBV11-2 combines with J gene TRBJ2-2, with a weak D call TRBD2 (6 bases). Germline V gene sequence: CDR1 SGHAT, CDR2 FQNNGV. V was cut by 1 base and J by 4 bases, with 13 bases left in between. This CDR3 is built from 16 residues. CDR3 coding DNA: TGTGCCAGCAGCTTAGGGGGGGTACTCTTCACCGGGGAGCTGTTTTTT. Its translation is CASSLGGVLFTGELFF. Full variable domain (rest looked up from reference TRBV11-2 and TRBJ2-2): EAGVAQSPRYKIIEKRQSVAFWCNPISGHATLYWYQQILGQGPKLLIQFQNNGVVDDSQLPKDRFSAERLKGVDSTLKIQPAKLEDSAVYLCASSLGGVLFTGELFFGEGSRLTVL.

The J gene is TRBJ1-1, the V gene TRBV6-5; TRBD1 matches 9 bases. Germline assignment: CDR1 MNHEY and CDR2 SVGAGI. This CDR3 contains 16 residues. V lost 0 bases to trimming and J lost 1 base; unmatched junction nucleotides: 3. In nucleotides, the CDR3 is TGTGCCAGCAGTTACTCGTGGGGACAGGGGAACACTGAAGCTTTCTTT. Residues: CASSYSWGQGNTEAFF.

This rearrangement joins TRBV29-1 to TRBJ2-3; TRBD2 matches 12 bases. The CDR3 has 14 residues. J was trimmed by 0 bases and V by 7 bases; bases with no gene match: 2. Germline V CDR1 and CDR2: SQVTM, ANQGSEA. The CDR3 DNA is TGCAGCGGAGGACTAGCGGGGAGCACAGATACGCAGTATTTT. Its translation is CSGGLAGSTDTQYF.

The J gene is TRBJ1-2, the V gene TRBV19; 9 bases map to TRBD1. CDR1 and CDR2 (germline): LNHDA, SQIVND (reference sequence). This CDR3 region has 13 residues. Losses at the gene ends were 3 bases for V and 7 bases for J; bases not matched to a gene: 3. The DNA for the CDR3 is TGTGCCAGTAGTATCCGGGACAGGGTTGGCTACACCTTC. Translation gives CASSIRDRVGYTF.

V usage is TRBV6-1 and J usage is TRBJ1-5; D is perhaps TRBD1 (5 bases). V was clipped by 3 bases and J by 6 bases, with 15 bases between them. The germline V gene encodes CDR1 MNHNS and CDR2 SASEGT. This CDR3 spans 15 amino acids. CDR3 DNA sequence: TGTGCCAGCAGTGATACGACAGCATCACGTCAGCCCCAGCATTTT. Protein: CASSDTTASRQPQHF.

V is TRBV5-6 and J is TRBJ2-2, with TRBD1 matching over 7 bases. The CDR3 covers 17 residues. The J segment lost 4 bases and the V segment lost 5 bases, leaving 14 bases of the junction unmatched. Germline-derived CDR1 and CDR2 are SGHDT and YYEEEE. CDR3 coding DNA: TGTGCCAGCAGTCCTGAGTATGACAGGGCTGGCACCGGGGAGCTGTTTTTT. The encoded protein is CASSPEYDRAGTGELFF. The entire variable domain, with the rest obtained from reference TRBV5-6 and TRBJ2-2, is as follows: DAGVTQSPTHLIKTRGQQVTLRCSPKSGHDTVSWYQQALGQGPQFIFQYYEEEERQRGNFPDRFSGHQFPNYSSELNVNALLLGDSALYLCASSPEYDRAGTGELFFGEGSRLTVL.

This sequence joins TRBV27 and TRBJ2-3; D gene unclear. Trimming removed 5 bases at V and 2 bases at J, with 11 bases between. Per the germline V gene, CDR1 is MNHEY and CDR2 is SMNVEV (reference sequence). The CDR3 is 14 residues long. CDR3 nucleotides: TGTGCCAGCAGTGCGAATTACCCCACAGATACGCAGTATTTT. Its protein is CASSANYPTDTQYF.

The genes are TRBV7-9 and TRBJ2-1; D uncertain. Germline CDR1 SEHNR, CDR2 FQNEAQ (reference sequence). The length of the CDR3 is 13 residues. V was clipped by 1 base and J by 9 bases, with 10 bases between them. The CDR3 loop reads CASSLGSFGEQFF. The CDR3, as DNA: TGTGCCAGCAGCTTAGGGTCTTTCGGTGAGCAGTTCTTC.

V gene TRBV6-5 combines with J gene TRBJ1-1; D is possibly TRBD1 (6 bases). Germline assignment: CDR1 MNHEY and CDR2 SVGAGI. V lost 7 bases to trimming and J lost 1 base, with 10 bases between them. CDR3 size: 13 residues. CDR3 loop: CASILTGNTEAFF. For the CDR3, the DNA is TGTGCCAGCATTCTGACAGGGAACACTGAAGCTTTCTTT.